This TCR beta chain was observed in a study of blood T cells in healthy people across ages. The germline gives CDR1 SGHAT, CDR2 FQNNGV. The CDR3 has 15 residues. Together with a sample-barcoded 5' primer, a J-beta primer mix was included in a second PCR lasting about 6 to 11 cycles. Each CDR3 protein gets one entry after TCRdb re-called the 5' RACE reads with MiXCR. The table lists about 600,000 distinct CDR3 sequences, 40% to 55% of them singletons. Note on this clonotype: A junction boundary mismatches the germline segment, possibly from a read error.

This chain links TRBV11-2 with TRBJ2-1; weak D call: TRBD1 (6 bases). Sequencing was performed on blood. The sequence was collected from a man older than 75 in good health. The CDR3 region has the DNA TGTGCCAGCAGCGCTGGGACACAGCAGCGAAATGGGCAGTTCTTC. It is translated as CASSAGTQQRNGQFF.